Listed below are T cell receptor beta chains from one sample, sequenced in a study of T and B cells in COVID-19 patients. Using its own MiXCR run on the multiplex PCR reads, TCRdb lists one record per CDR3 protein. Of approximately 720 distinct CDR3 sequences in the sample, 22% were seen once. Sequences were obtained from blood. The receptors originated from a human donor with active COVID-19. CDR3s include the opening cysteine and the closing phenylalanine or tryptophan. The D gene is left open where the match is weak. Clone size is shown for a subset of rows, as once, few, many or a class of expanded clone.

CDR3: CSVETYNEQFF
DNA: TGCAGCGTTGAGACGTACAATGAGCAGTTCTTC
V: TRBV29-1
D: .
J: TRBJ2-1
size: hyperexpanded

CDR3: CASRGLAGGPGEQYF
DNA: TGTGCCAGCAGGGGACTAGCGGGAGGGCCGGGCGAGCAGTACTTC
V: TRBV6-1
D: TRBD2
J: TRBJ2-7
size: .

CDR3: CASSLEIAGDTQYF
DNA: TGTGCCAGCAGCTTAGAGATAGCGGGGGATACGCAGTATTTT
V: TRBV7-2
D: TRBD2
J: TRBJ2-3
size: .

CDR3: CASSQGTSGRGEQYF
DNA: TGCGCCAGCAGCCAAGGGACTAGCGGGAGGGGGGAGCAGTACTTC
V: TRBV4-1
D: TRBD2
J: TRBJ2-7
size: .

CDR3: CASSPAGTSGSHEQYF
DNA: TGTGCCAGTAGTCCAGCCGGGACTAGTGGTTCCCACGAGCAGTACTTC
V: TRBV19
D: TRBD2
J: TRBJ2-7
size: large

CDR3: CASSLGLAGGIYSPLHF
DNA: TGTGCCAGCAGCTTGGGACTAGCGGGGGGCATATATTCACCCCTCCACTTT
V: TRBV5-6
D: .
J: TRBJ1-6
size: few

CDR3: CASGQGLGYEQYF
DNA: TGTGCCAGCGGACAGGGGTTAGGGTACGAGCAGTACTTC
V: TRBV6-5
D: TRBD1
J: TRBJ2-7
size: .

CDR3: CASSYSPFGASGRNTGELFF
DNA: TGTGCCAGCAGTTACTCCCCCTTCGGTGCTAGCGGGAGGAACACCGGGGAGCTGTTTTTT
V: TRBV6-5
D: TRBD2
J: TRBJ2-2
size: .

CDR3: CASSMGSGTGLQETQYF
DNA: TGTGCCAGTAGTATGGGTTCCGGGACAGGGTTACAAGAGACCCAGTACTTC
V: TRBV19
D: TRBD1
J: TRBJ2-5
size: large

CDR3: CASSLEIAGDNTDTQYF
DNA: TGTGCCAGCAGCTTAGAGATAGCGGGGGATAACACAGATACGCAGTATTTT
V: TRBV7-6
D: TRBD2
J: TRBJ2-3
size: medium-sized

CDR3: CASRDRDSTNYGYTF
DNA: TGTGCCAGCAGAGACCGGGACAGTACTAACTATGGCTACACCTTC
V: TRBV2
D: TRBD1
J: TRBJ1-2
size: .

CDR3: CASSADSNEKLFF
DNA: TGTGCCAGCAGTGCGGACAGTAATGAAAAACTGTTTTTT
V: TRBV27
D: .
J: TRBJ1-4
size: hyperexpanded

CDR3: CASSGRQGENSPLHF
DNA: TGTGCCAGCAGCGGCCGACAGGGAGAGAATTCACCCCTCCACTTT
V: TRBV7-9
D: TRBD1
J: TRBJ1-6
size: medium-sized

CDR3: CASRLGLAGGNEQFF
DNA: TGTGCCAGCAGGCTGGGACTAGCGGGGGGAAATGAGCAGTTCTTC
V: TRBV5-6
D: TRBD2
J: TRBJ2-1
size: hyperexpanded

CDR3: CASSRLDADTQYF
DNA: TGTGCCAGTAGCCGTCTCGACGCAGATACGCAGTATTTT
V: TRBV19
D: .
J: TRBJ2-3
size: hyperexpanded

CDR3: CASSYSGGSNEQFF
DNA: TGTGCCAGCAGTTACTCCGGGGGGTCAAATGAGCAGTTCTTC
V: TRBV6-2/TRBV6-3
D: TRBD2
J: TRBJ2-1
size: large

CDR3: CASSDIGTSGVNEQFF
DNA: TGCGCCAGCAGCGACATAGGGACTAGCGGTGTTAATGAGCAGTTCTTC
V: TRBV4-1
D: TRBD2
J: TRBJ2-1
size: medium-sized

CDR3: CASSPSSGAYNEQFF
DNA: TGTGCCAGCAGCCCATCCTCCGGGGCTTACAATGAGCAGTTCTTC
V: TRBV7-3
D: .
J: TRBJ2-1
size: .

CDR3: CASSQGRSGANVLTF
DNA: TGTGCCAGCAGTCAGGGGAGGTCTGGGGCCAACGTCCTGACTTTC
V: TRBV5-5
D: .
J: TRBJ2-6
size: large

CDR3: CASSYGTGRQPQHF
DNA: TGTGCCAGCAGTTATGGGACAGGGCGGCAGCCCCAGCATTTT
V: TRBV6-5
D: TRBD1
J: TRBJ1-5
size: large

CDR3: CSVETEETQYF
DNA: TGCAGCGTTGAGACTGAAGAGACCCAGTACTTC
V: TRBV29-1
D: .
J: TRBJ2-5
size: large

CDR3: CASRRGTSAYEQYF
DNA: TGTGCCAGCAGACGCGGGACTAGCGCCTACGAGCAGTACTTC
V: TRBV6-5
D: TRBD2
J: TRBJ2-7
size: few

CDR3: CASSYGGSYEQYF
DNA: TGTGCCAGCAGTTACGGGGGTTCCTACGAGCAGTACTTC
V: TRBV6-5
D: .
J: TRBJ2-7
size: large

CDR3: CASSSRTGTDTQYF
DNA: TGTGCCAGCAGCTCCCGGACGGGCACAGATACGCAGTATTTT
V: TRBV5-5
D: .
J: TRBJ2-3
size: large

CDR3: CSGMDSGLAGVGITGELFF
DNA: TGCAGCGGTATGGACTCGGGACTAGCGGGAGTCGGCATCACCGGGGAGCTGTTTTTT
V: TRBV29-1
D: TRBD2
J: TRBJ2-2
size: large

CDR3: CASSDSEALAAYQETQYF
DNA: TGTGCCAGCAGTGATTCGGAGGCCCTAGCGGCGTACCAAGAGACCCAGTACTTC
V: TRBV2
D: TRBD2
J: TRBJ2-5
size: medium-sized

CDR3: CASSYEPSIRTEAFF
DNA: TGTGCCAGCAGTTACGAGCCTTCTATACGAACTGAAGCTTTCTTT
V: TRBV6-2/TRBV6-3
D: .
J: TRBJ1-1
size: medium-sized

CDR3: CSGMDSGLAGVAGELFF
DNA: TGCAGCGGTATGGACTCGGGACTAGCGGGAGTCGCCGGGGAGCTGTTTTTT
V: TRBV29-1
D: TRBD2
J: TRBJ2-2
size: few

CDR3: CASKGLAGDGNTQYF
DNA: TGTGCCAGCAAGGGACTAGCGGGGGACGGAAATACGCAGTATTTT
V: TRBV12-3/TRBV12-4
D: TRBD2
J: TRBJ2-3
size: large

CDR3: CASSSGLAGGDNEQFF
DNA: TGCGCCAGCAGCTCTGGACTAGCGGGGGGTGACAATGAGCAGTTCTTC
V: TRBV5-1
D: TRBD2
J: TRBJ2-1
size: .

CDR3: CAWAPEPLLETQYF
DNA: TGTGCCTGGGCCCCAGAGCCTCTATTAGAGACCCAGTACTTC
V: TRBV30
D: .
J: TRBJ2-5
size: .

CDR3: CASSIDMYQETQYF
DNA: TGTGCCAGTAGTATAGATATGTACCAAGAGACCCAGTACTTC
V: TRBV19
D: .
J: TRBJ2-5
size: large

CDR3: CASSPGLAGGNEQFF
DNA: TGTGCCAGCAGCCCCGGACTAGCGGGGGGAAATGAGCAGTTCTTC
V: TRBV5-6
D: TRBD2
J: TRBJ2-1
size: many

CDR3: CASSPLLAGARGTQYF
DNA: TGTGCCAGCAGCCCCCTTCTAGCGGGGGCCAGGGGTACGCAGTATTTT
V: TRBV12-3/TRBV12-4
D: TRBD2
J: TRBJ2-3
size: medium-sized

CDR3: CASSSLILAGGYREQFF
DNA: TGTGCCAGCAGCTCCCTTATCCTGGCGGGGGGGTACCGGGAGCAGTTCTTC
V: TRBV13
D: TRBD2
J: TRBJ2-1
size: medium-sized

CDR3: CSARGTGGTDTQYF
DNA: TGCAGTGCTAGAGGGACAGGGGGCACAGATACGCAGTATTTT
V: TRBV20-1
D: TRBD1
J: TRBJ2-3
size: medium-sized

CDR3: CASSFGDGVSLSQETQYF
DNA: TGTGCCAGCAGCTTCGGGGACGGCGTTTCTTTATCCCAAGAGACCCAGTACTTC
V: TRBV11-2
D: .
J: TRBJ2-5
size: medium-sized

CDR3: CASTWVAYSGNTIYF
DNA: TGTGCCAGCACCTGGGTCGCGTACTCTGGAAACACCATATATTTT
V: TRBV12-3/TRBV12-4
D: .
J: TRBJ1-3
size: medium-sized

CDR3: CASSLREGGTEAFF
DNA: TGTGCCAGCAGCCTCAGGGAAGGAGGCACTGAAGCTTTCTTT
V: TRBV12-3/TRBV12-4
D: .
J: TRBJ1-1
size: medium-sized

CDR3: CASSRLGPEAGELFF
DNA: TGTGCCAGCAGTCGGCTGGGTCCAGAGGCCGGGGAGCTGTTTTTT
V: TRBV12-3/TRBV12-4
D: .
J: TRBJ2-2
size: .

CDR3: CASSVEGLAGGLSTDTRYF
DNA: TGTGCCAGCAGCGTAGAAGGTCTAGCGGGAGGGCTATCCACAGATACGCGGTATTTT
V: TRBV9
D: TRBD2
J: TRBJ2-3
size: .

CDR3: CSARPGGAGGTGELFF
DNA: TGCAGTGCTAGGCCTGGGGGGGCGGGAGGCACCGGGGAGCTGTTTTTT
V: TRBV20-1
D: TRBD2
J: TRBJ2-2
size: medium-sized

CDR3: CASSRPTGSKFF
DNA: TGTGCCAGCTCACGCCCCACAGGGTCAAAGTTCTTC
V: TRBV18
D: .
J: TRBJ2-1
size: large

CDR3: CASSLEIAGDGNTQYF
DNA: TGTGCCAGCAGCTTAGAGATAGCGGGGGACGGAAATACGCAGTATTTT
V: TRBV7-6
D: TRBD2
J: TRBJ2-3
size: .

CDR3: CASSSVEWTGRYEQYF
DNA: TGTGCCAGCAGTTCTGTCGAGTGGACAGGGAGGTACGAGCAGTACTTC
V: TRBV25-1
D: TRBD1
J: TRBJ2-7
size: many

CDR3: CASSSPDRGETQYF
DNA: TGTGCCAGCAGCTCCCCAGACAGGGGGGAGACCCAGTACTTC
V: TRBV12-3/TRBV12-4
D: TRBD1
J: TRBJ2-5
size: medium-sized

CDR3: CASRLSLTGGDGYTF
DNA: TGTGCCAGCAGACTCTCACTCACAGGGGGGGATGGCTACACCTTC
V: TRBV12-3/TRBV12-4
D: TRBD1
J: TRBJ1-2
size: large

CDR3: CASSIWDKGSQPQHF
DNA: TGTGCCAGTAGTATTTGGGACAAGGGGAGTCAGCCCCAGCATTTT
V: TRBV19
D: .
J: TRBJ1-5
size: large

CDR3: CASSLSYRDSYNEQFF
DNA: TGTGCCAGCAGTTTATCCTACCGGGACAGTTACAATGAGCAGTTCTTC
V: TRBV12-3/TRBV12-4
D: TRBD1
J: TRBJ2-1
size: medium-sized

CDR3: CSAQTGATDTQYF
DNA: TGCAGTGCTCAGACAGGGGCAACAGATACGCAGTATTTT
V: TRBV20-1
D: TRBD1
J: TRBJ2-3
size: medium-sized